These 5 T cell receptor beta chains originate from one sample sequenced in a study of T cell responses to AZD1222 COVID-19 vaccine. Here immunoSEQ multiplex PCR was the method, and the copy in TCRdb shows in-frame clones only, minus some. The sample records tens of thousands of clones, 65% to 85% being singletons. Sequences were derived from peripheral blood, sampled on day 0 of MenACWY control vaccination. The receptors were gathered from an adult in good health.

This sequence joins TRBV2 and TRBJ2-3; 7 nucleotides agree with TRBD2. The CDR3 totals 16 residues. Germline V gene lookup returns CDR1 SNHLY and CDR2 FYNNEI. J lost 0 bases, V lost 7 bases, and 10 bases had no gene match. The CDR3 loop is CASTSLAASSTDTQYF. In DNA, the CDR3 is TGTGCCAGCACTTCTCTAGCGGCCTCTAGCACAGATACGCAGTATTTT.

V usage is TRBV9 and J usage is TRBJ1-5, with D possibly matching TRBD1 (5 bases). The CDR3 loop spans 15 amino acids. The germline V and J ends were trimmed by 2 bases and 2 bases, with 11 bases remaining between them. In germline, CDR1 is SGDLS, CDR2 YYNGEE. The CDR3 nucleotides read TGTGCCAGCAGCGTTGGGGGGTCGGGCAATCAGCCCCAGCATTTT. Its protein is CASSVGGSGNQPQHF.

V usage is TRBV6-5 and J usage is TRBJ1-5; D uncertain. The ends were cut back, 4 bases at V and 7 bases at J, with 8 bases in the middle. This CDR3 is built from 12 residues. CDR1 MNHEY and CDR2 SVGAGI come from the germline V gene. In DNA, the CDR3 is TGTGCCAGCAGTTTGGAGCGACAGCCCCAGCATTTT. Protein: CASSLERQPQHF.

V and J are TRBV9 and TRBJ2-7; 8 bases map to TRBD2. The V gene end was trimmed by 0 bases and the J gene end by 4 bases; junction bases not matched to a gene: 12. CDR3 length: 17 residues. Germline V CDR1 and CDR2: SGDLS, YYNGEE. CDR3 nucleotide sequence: TGTGCCAGCAGCGTAGGAGCCTCCATGCTAGCGGGTTACGAGCAGTACTTC. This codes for CASSVGASMLAGYEQYF.

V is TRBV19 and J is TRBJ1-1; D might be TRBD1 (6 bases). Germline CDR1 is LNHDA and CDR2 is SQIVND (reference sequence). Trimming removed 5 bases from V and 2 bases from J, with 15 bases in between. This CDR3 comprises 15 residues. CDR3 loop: CASSSTGTKNTEAFF. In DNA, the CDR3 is TGTGCCAGTAGTTCAACCGGGACAAAAAACACTGAAGCTTTCTTT.